This T cell receptor (beta chain) was obtained from a study of kidney transplant recipient with SARS-CoV-2 infection. This clonotype was seen repeatedly, ten times or more. CDR3 length: 14 amino acids. V lost 1 base and J 4 bases, leaving 8 bases between the germline ends. Germline values: CDR1 SGHTA, CDR2 FQGNSA. From the reads, TCRdb called clonotypes with MiXCR, one entry per CDR3 protein. The data contain about 240,000 distinct CDR3 sequences, around 26% of them singletons. The chain employs TRBV7-2 and TRBJ1-3, with D possibly TRBD1 on 5 matching bases. The specimen was a blood sample, collected at baseline and between days 110 and 120 from a kidney transplant recipient. The TCR originated in a male patient in his 30s who had COVID-19 and was a kidney transplant recipient. Some T cells here may be from the graft donor. CDR3 region: CASSLVREGNTIYF. CDR3 nucleotides: TGTGCCAGCAGCTTAGTCAGGGAGGGAAACACCATATATTTT. The full variable domain, completed using reference TRBV7-2 and TRBJ1-3, is GAGVSQSPSNKVTEKGKDVELRCDPISGHTALYWYRQSLGQGLEFLIYFQGNSAPDKSGLPSDRFSAERTGGSVSTLTIQRTQQEDSAVYLCASSLVREGNTIYFGEGSWLTVV.